Below are 7 T cell receptor beta chains sequenced from a single sample in a study of T cells after yellow fever vaccination. TCRdb called the 5' RACE reads again in MiXCR, with one record for every CDR3 protein. Of tens of thousands of distinct CDR3 sequences in the sample, around 7.1% are singletons; the top ten hold 25% to 35%. The sequencing here drew on CD8+ T cells sorted from PBMCs, taken more than 8 days after the first yellow fever vaccination. These TCRs come from a man between 18 and 35 years old who received the YFV17D yellow fever vaccine.

This clonotype was observed at least ten times. One end of the junction is discordant with germline, which a read error may explain. The CDR3 region has the DNA TGCGCCAGCAGCAAAGAGCCGTCGAGACTAGAGACCCAGTACTTC. Its protein is CASSKEPSRLETQYF. This rearrangement joins TRBV4-3 to TRBJ2-5; D is undetermined. The CDR3 covers 15 residues. The germline V gene has CDR1 LGHNA and CDR2 YSLEER.

As regards this clonotype: This may come from a read error, since a much larger clone is one base off. V usage is TRBV11-2 and J usage is TRBJ2-3; 7 nucleotides align to TRBD1. With 6 bases clipped from V and 0 bases from J, the junction kept 9 bases outside the gene matches. The CDR3 runs to 16 residues. CDR1 SGHAT and CDR2 FQNNGV come from the germline V gene. Here the CDR3 DNA reads TGTGCCAGCAGTTGGATACAGGGGCCGAGCACAGATACGCAGTATTTT. Protein product: CASSWIQGPSTDTQYF.

The rearrangement uses TRBV6-4 and TRBJ2-1, with 7 bases lining up with TRBD1. V shed 2 bases and J 4 bases; nucleotides not matched to a gene: 5. The CDR3 runs 15 residues. CDR1 is MRHNA, CDR2 SNTAGT, per germline. CDR3 coding DNA: TGTGCCAGCAGTGACCGGGACAGTTCTTACAATGAGCAGTTCTTC. Encoded protein: CASSDRDSSYNEQFF.

This clonotype was counted many times. The chain links TRBV15 to TRBJ2-5; D is unclear. The CDR3 is made up of 12 amino acids. Germline values: CDR1 LNHNV, CDR2 YYDKDF (reference sequence). V was pared by 4 bases and J by 2 bases, with 5 bases between. CDR3 bases: TGTGCCACCAGCAAGTTACAAGAGACCCAGTACTTC. Protein sequence: CATSKLQETQYF.

This clonotype showed up many times. The rearrangement uses TRBV6-5 and TRBJ1-3; no definite D call. The CDR3 is made up of 15 amino acids. V was pared by 6 bases and J by 3 bases, with 15 bases between. Germline loops: CDR1 MNHEY, CDR2 SVGAGI. The DNA of the CDR3 is TGTGCCAGCAGACCCGAGACTTTGGATGGAAACACCATATATTTT. It encodes CASRPETLDGNTIYF.

This clonotype occurred many times. This chain links TRBV4-2 with TRBJ2-5; D remains unclear. Trimming took 1 base from V and 0 from J, leaving 12 bases between them. Per germline, CDR1 LGHNA and CDR2 YNFKEQ. There are 16 residues in the CDR3. The CDR3 DNA reads as TGTGCCAGCAGCCAAGTAGGTACAGCCGACCAAGAGACCCAGTACTTC. Its translation: CASSQVGTADQETQYF.

This clonotype was found many times. The V gene is TRBV7-9, the J gene TRBJ2-7; D gene uncertain. V lost 7 bases and J 0 bases, leaving 22 bases between the germline ends. The CDR3 is 17 amino acids. Per the germline V gene, CDR1 is SEHNR and CDR2 is FQNEAQ (reference sequence). This chain's CDR3 is CASTQLSLKFPSYEQYF. CDR3 DNA sequence: TGTGCCAGCACACAGCTTAGCTTGAAGTTTCCCTCCTACGAGCAGTACTTC.